This T cell receptor beta chain emerged from a study of tumor-infiltrating lymphocytes in primary liver carcinoma. Germline-derived CDR1 and CDR2 are SGHNT and YYREEE (reference sequence). The CDR3 extends over 16 amino acids. The count of this clonotype is one. One end of the junction is discordant with germline, which a read error may explain. Co-extraction of both nucleic acids (RNA and DNA) used roughly 19-33 mg of unsorted bulk tissue. Reverse transcription of around 500 ng total RNA with a constant-region primer produced TCR beta cDNA. For TCR beta, libraries were produced by three nested multiplex PCR rounds using slightly modified ARM-PCR. Both of the initial two PCR rounds ran for about 11 cycles and employed TRBV1-TRBV30 forward primers alongside a C-beta reverse primer. One entry per CDR3 protein, called by TCRdb with MiXCR from the multiplex PCR reads. The sample comprises about 100,000 distinct CDR3 sequences, about two thirds of which are singletons, and around 12% rests with the top ten.

The clonotype originates from a woman in her fifties or sixties with primary liver carcinoma and hepatitis B virus infection. The V gene is TRBV5-4, the J gene TRBJ2-5; D ambiguous. Sequences were obtained from liver tumor tissue from sampling region 2. The subset is: tumor region T2, inferior pole. The CDR3 region is CASSLAGATMQEIQYF. The CDR3 DNA reads TGTGCCAGCAGCTTGGCCGGTGCAACCATGCAAGAGATCCAGTACTTC. Filled out from reference TRBV5-4 and TRBJ2-5, the complete variable domain reads ETGVTQSPTHLIKTRGQQVTLRCSSQSGHNTVSWYQQALGQGPQFIFQYYREEENGRGNFPPRFSGLQFPNYSSELNVNALELDDSALYLCASSLAGATMQEIQYFGPGTRLLVL.